This TCR beta chain was obtained from a study of cytomegalovirus exposure and HLA in healthy donors. Notes on the study in general: CMV serostatus was the sole immune exposure information available.

V was clipped by 8 bases and J by 5 bases; unmatched bases: 4. Germline CDR1 is MNHEY and CDR2 is SVGAGI. The CDR3 runs to 13 residues. On this clone itself: The target antigen is unknown.

Amplification used 60 Vbeta primers and 13 Jbeta primers. Only in-frame clones appear in the TCRdb table, and some are missing; sequencing was by immunoSEQ multiplex PCR. Of fewer than 200,000 clones detected, approximately 71% appear once; the ten largest clones hold about 1.4%. This rearrangement joins TRBV6-5 to TRBJ1-5, with TRBD1 matching 9 bases. The TCR originated in a girl aged 10-17 years in good health and CMV-seronegative. Sequencing was done on a sample of PBMCs. The CDR3 loop reads CASSGQGDQPQHF. In DNA, the CDR3 is TGTGCCAGCTCGGGACAGGGTGATCAGCCCCAGCATTTT.